This T cell receptor beta chain is from a study of T cells in Graves' hyperthyroidism and ophthalmopathy. The germline V and J ends were trimmed by 0 bases and 9 bases, with 12 bases remaining between them. CDR1 is DFQATT and CDR2 is SNEGSKA in the germline V gene (reference sequence). CDR3 size: 13 residues. RNA transcripts provided the source from which TCR beta CDR3 regions were amplified. TCR CDR3 regions were first amplified by RT-PCR with HTBI primers. Via MiXCR, TCRdb re-called the multiplex PCR reads, giving one row per CDR3 protein. The sample yields a few hundred thousand distinct CDR3 sequences, around 13% seen once.

The sequence was collected from a woman aged 40 to 50 with Graves' ophthalmopathy. V and J are TRBV20-1 and TRBJ1-3, with D uncertain. Sequenced sample: blood. CDR3: CSARDPLRATIYF. CDR3 nucleotide sequence: TGCAGTGCTAGAGATCCCCTCCGGGCCACCATATATTTT.